This is a list of T cell receptor beta chains from one sample in a study of T cells in Graves' hyperthyroidism and ophthalmopathy. TCRdb fed the multiplex PCR reads into MiXCR, producing one record per CDR3 protein. The profile covers about 300,000 distinct CDR3 sequences, with around 20% appearing a single time and just under 40% taken by the ten largest. Sequencing used blood. The receptors were sampled from a man in his forties or fifties with Graves' ophthalmopathy. The CDR3 runs from the conserved cysteine through the conserved F or W. The D gene is left open where the match is weak. Clone size is not always given. Where it is, it says once, few, many or a class for expanded clones.

NA	TRBV28	15	TRBJ1-6	NA	TGTGCCAGCAGTTTAGTCCGGGCCTCCGGGTCACCCCTCCACTTT	CASSLVRASGSPLHF
many	TRBV9	15	TRBJ1-1	NA	TGTGCCAGCAGCCCACGACAGAGGCAGAACACTGAAGCTTTCTTT	CASSPRQRQNTEAFF
many	TRBV5-1	13	TRBJ2-7	TRBD2	TGCGCCAGCAGTCAGCGGGACGGCTACGAGCAGTACTTC	CASSQRDGYEQYF
few	TRBV12-3/TRBV12-4	13	TRBJ2-7	NA	TGTGCCAGCACCTTGGGGGGGCGGGGAGAGCAGTACTTC	CASTLGGRGEQYF
NA	TRBV27	17	TRBJ2-7	NA	TGTGCCAGCAGTTTATCCCCCATGGCTAGGAACTCCTACGAGCAGTACTTC	CASSLSPMARNSYEQYF
NA	TRBV6-2/TRBV6-3	14	TRBJ1-5	TRBD1	TGTGCCAGCCAACAGGGGTATAGCAATCAGCCCCAGCATTTT	CASQQGYSNQPQHF
NA	TRBV13	15	TRBJ2-7	TRBD2	TGTGCCAGCAGCTCCCCGACTAGCGGGAACTACGAGCAGTACTTC	CASSSPTSGNYEQYF
few	TRBV7-3	17	TRBJ2-3	TRBD2	TGTGCCAGCAGCTTATCCAAGCTAGCGGGAGGGATCGATACGCAGTATTTT	CASSLSKLAGGIDTQYF
NA	TRBV6-5	17	TRBJ1-5	NA	TGTGCCAGCAGTTACTTGAGGACGCCGCGGGGCAATCAGCCCCAGCATTTT	CASSYLRTPRGNQPQHF
few	TRBV10-3	12	TRBJ2-7	NA	TGTGCCGCCGGGGCCACCTCCTACGAGCAGTACTTC	CAAGATSYEQYF
many	TRBV3-1	12	TRBJ2-7	NA	TGTGCCAGCAGCCAAGTCGAAAACGAGCAGTACTTC	CASSQVENEQYF